This T cell receptor (beta chain) is drawn from a study of post-analysis software for immune sequencing data. Study details: Relapsing-remitting, secondary progressive and progressive-relapsing forms of multiple sclerosis all featured among disease courses.

Trimming took 4 bases from V and 3 from J, leaving 22 bases between them. From germline, CDR1 is DFQATT and CDR2 SNEGSKA (reference sequence). The CDR3 covers 18 residues. TCR beta cDNA libraries had unique molecular identifiers. Input populations of about 0.9 to 10 million T cells gave rise to roughly 0.5 million cDNA molecules. TCRdb itself ran the PCR reads through MiXCR, one entry per CDR3 protein. The repertoire holds about 770,000 distinct CDR3 sequences, with about 45% as singletons. Study-wide points: The five TRBV segments detected at higher frequency in patients than in controls included TRBV5-6, TRBV5-1 and TRBV20-1. People with multiple sclerosis had a significantly lower normalized Chao1 diversity than controls did. Strong same-batch co-clustering of samples appeared with F measure clustering.

As for this clonotype: Its antigen is undetermined.

The rearrangement uses TRBV20-1 and TRBJ2-6; possibly TRBD1 for D (6 bases). The specimen was blood. The TCR sequence derives from a girl between 10 and 17 years old with multiple sclerosis. CDR3 in DNA: TGCAGTGCTACAAGCAGGGGTCCCCCCTTACTTGGGGCCAACGTCCTGACTTTC. Amino acids: CSATSRGPPLLGANVLTF.